This entry concerns a single T cell receptor beta chain. Its specificity is not known. Only in-frame clones appear in the TCRdb table, and some are missing; sequencing was by immunoSEQ multiplex PCR. The table has 2 million to 2.5 million clones, approximately 94% seen once. CDR3 length equals 14 residues. With 3 bases clipped from V and 2 bases from J, the junction kept 2 bases outside the gene matches. From germline, CDR1 is MNHNS and CDR2 SASEGT. The sample is drawn from a study of shared clonotypes between healthy human individuals. Notes on the study in general: Larger estimated richness was generally recorded for naive subsets relative to memory subsets.

Sequences were obtained from naive CD4+ T cells sorted from blood. Subset reported: CD45RA+ positively selected. The chain combines TRBV6-1 with TRBJ2-7; TRBD2 agrees at 9 bases. The sequence came from a man between 18 and 35 years old in good health. The CDR3 sequence: CASSDLAGTYEQYF. The CDR3 region has the DNA TGTGCCAGCAGTGACCTAGCGGGGACCTACGAGCAGTACTTC.